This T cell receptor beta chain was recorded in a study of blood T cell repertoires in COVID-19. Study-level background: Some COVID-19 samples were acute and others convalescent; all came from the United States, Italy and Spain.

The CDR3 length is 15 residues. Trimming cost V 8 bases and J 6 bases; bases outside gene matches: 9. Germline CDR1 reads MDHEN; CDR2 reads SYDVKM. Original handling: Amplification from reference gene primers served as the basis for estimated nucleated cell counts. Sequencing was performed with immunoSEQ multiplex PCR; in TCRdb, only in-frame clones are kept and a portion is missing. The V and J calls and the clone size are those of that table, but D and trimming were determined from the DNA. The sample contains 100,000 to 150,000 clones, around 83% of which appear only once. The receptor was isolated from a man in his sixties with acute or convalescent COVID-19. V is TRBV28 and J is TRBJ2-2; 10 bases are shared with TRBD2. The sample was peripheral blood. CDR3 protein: CASHPSSGSAGELFF. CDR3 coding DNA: TGTGCCAGCCACCCTTCTAGCGGGAGTGCCGGGGAGCTGTTTTTT.